What follows are 29 T cell receptor beta chains derived from one specimen sequenced in a study of post-analysis software for immune sequencing data. These receptors have no identified antigens. Study-wide findings and caveats: Five TRBV segments were significantly more frequent in patients than in controls. TRBV5-6, TRBV5-1 and TRBV20-1 were among these segments.

TCR beta cDNA libraries had unique molecular identifiers. TCRdb recomputed calls from the PCR reads with MiXCR, one row per CDR3 protein. Of roughly 620,000 distinct CDR3 sequences detected, roughly 45% appear once; the ten largest clones hold roughly 1.7%. The sequencing input was blood. The source is a girl aged 10 to 17 with multiple sclerosis.

The rearrangement links TRBV5-1 to TRBJ1-5; D ambiguous. From germline, CDR1 is SGHRS and CDR2 YFSETQ. This CDR3 has 14 amino acids. V was cut by 4 bases and J by 5 bases, with 13 bases left in between. This chain's CDR3 is CASSRLGRDQPQHF. DNA for the CDR3: TGCGCCAGCAGCCGCTTGGGCCGCGATCAGCCCCAGCATTTT.

V is TRBV12-3 or TRBV12-4 and J is TRBJ2-1; D might be TRBD2 (5 bases). The V gene lost 7 bases and the J gene lost 0 bases, with 10 bases spanning the gap. This CDR3 is built from 14 residues. In nucleotides, the CDR3 is TGTGCCAGCACCTCCGGGAACTCCTACAATGAGCAGTTCTTC. This translates into CASTSGNSYNEQFF.

V usage is TRBV29-1 and J usage is TRBJ2-5; a possible D gene is TRBD1 (7 bases). Trimming cost V 7 bases and J 2 bases, with 11 bases left between them. The CDR3 runs 12 residues. Germline CDR1 is SQVTM and CDR2 is ANQGSEA. CDR3 DNA sequence: TGCAGCGCGCGGGACAGACAAGAGACCCAGTACTTC. Protein sequence: CSARDRQETQYF.

This chain joins TRBV5-1 and TRBJ2-5; the match to TRBD2 covers 13 bases. CDR1 and CDR2 (germline): SGHRS, YFSETQ. With 4 bases clipped from V and 0 bases from J, the junction kept 9 bases outside the gene matches. The CDR3 is made up of 18 amino acids. In nucleotides, the CDR3 is TGCGCCAGCAGCACCAAGGGACTAGCGGGGACATACCAAGAGACCCAGTACTTC. Protein sequence: CASSTKGLAGTYQETQYF.

This clonotype was seen only a few times. J is TRBJ2-5 and V is TRBV7-2; D is unresolved. The CDR3 is 14 residues long. CDR1 and CDR2 (germline): SGHTA, FQGNSA. Trimming pared 3 bases from V and 0 bases from J, leaving 8 bases between. The CDR3 loop is CASSFDRYQETQYF. CDR3 DNA: TGTGCCAGCAGCTTCGATCGGTACCAAGAGACCCAGTACTTC. The whole variable domain, remainder taken from reference TRBV7-2 and TRBJ2-5, is GAGVSQSPSNKVTEKGKDVELRCDPISGHTALYWYRQSLGQGLEFLIYFQGNSAPDKSGLPSDRFSAERTGGSVSTLTIQRTQQEDSAVYLCASSFDRYQETQYFGPGTRLLVL.

The J gene is TRBJ2-1, the V gene TRBV4-1, with D uncertain. Germline values: CDR1 MGHRA, CDR2 YSYEKL. The CDR3 is 13 residues long. V lost 5 bases to trimming and J lost 0 bases, with 5 bases between them. CDR3 DNA sequence: TGCGCCAGCAGCGGTTACTCCTACAATGAGCAGTTCTTC. It specifies CASSGYSYNEQFF.

The gene calls are TRBV2 and TRBJ2-7; possible D gene TRBD2, 5 bases. Trimming removed 4 bases at V and 4 bases at J, with 8 bases between. Germline loops: CDR1 SNHLY, CDR2 FYNNEI. This CDR3 spans 12 amino acids. In DNA form, the CDR3 reads TGTGCCAGCAGTGCGGACTGGTACGAGCAGTACTTC. This gives the protein CASSADWYEQYF.

This clonotype has a handful of counts. J is TRBJ2-4 and V is TRBV6-1; 11 bases are shared with TRBD2. The DNA end lines up better with TRBJ2-7; the J call may be wrong. CDR3 size: 17 residues. Germline loops: CDR1 MNHNS, CDR2 SASEGT. The CDR3 nucleotides are TGTGCCAGCAGTGAAGCGGGGCTAGCGGGAGGATGGAACGAGCAGTACTTC. Translation gives CASSEAGLAGGWNEQYF.

The chain links TRBV10-3 to TRBJ2-7; D is undetermined. Germline CDR1 reads ENHRY; CDR2 reads SYGVKD. V lost 2 bases and J lost 1, with 12 bases in between. This CDR3 is built from 15 residues. The chain's CDR3 is CAISEVGPRSYEQYF. In DNA form, the CDR3 reads TGTGCCATCAGTGAGGTTGGACCGAGGTCCTACGAGCAGTACTTC.

This clonotype occurred a few times. This rearrangement joins TRBV12-3 or TRBV12-4 to TRBJ2-1; the match to TRBD2 covers 9 bases. V lost 5 bases, J lost 9 bases, and 17 bases stayed unmatched. The CDR3 length is 17 residues. CDR3 protein: CASSIWLAGFPSPEQFF. CDR3 nucleotides: TGTGCCAGCAGTATTTGGCTAGCGGGATTCCCCTCGCCTGAGCAGTTCTTC.

The chain combines TRBV5-1 with TRBJ2-5; 9 positions match TRBD1. The J call is uncertain, as TRBJ2-7 better fits the DNA end. The CDR3 runs to 16 residues. The germline CDR1 and CDR2 sequences are SGHRS and YFSETQ. In nucleotides, the CDR3 is TGCGCCAGCAGCTTGGACTCCGGGACAGGGCCGAACGAGCAGTACTTC. It specifies CASSLDSGTGPNEQYF.

V and J are TRBV12-3 or TRBV12-4 and TRBJ2-3; D uncertain. This CDR3 region has 14 residues. Trimming took 1 base from V and 1 from J, leaving 6 bases between them. For the CDR3, the DNA is TGTGCCAGCAGTTTAGACTCCGGCACAGATACGCAGTATTTT. It specifies CASSLDSGTDTQYF.

As DNA, the CDR3 is TGTGCCAGCAGCCAGGAGGGACGGGTGCAAAAGACCCAGTACTTC. It encodes CASSQEGRVQKTQYF. The chain employs TRBV3-1 and TRBJ2-5, with D possibly being TRBD2 (6 bases). V was clipped by 3 bases and J by 6 bases, with 17 bases between them. This CDR3 contains 15 residues. Germline assignment: CDR1 LGHDT and CDR2 YNNKEL (reference sequence).

The V gene is TRBV6-5, the J gene TRBJ2-7; 9 nucleotides line up with TRBD1. J lost 6 bases, V lost 7 bases, and 10 bases had no gene match. CDR3 length: 14 amino acids. CDR1 is MNHEY and CDR2 is SVGAGI in the germline V gene. CDR3 bases: TGTGCCAGCACCCAGGGGACAGGGAGTTCCGAGCAGTACTTC. Encoded protein: CASTQGTGSSEQYF.

On this clonotype: A junction boundary mismatches the germline segment, possibly from a read error. The V call is TRBV7-2, the J call TRBJ2-1; 11 bases fit TRBD2. This CDR3 is 16 amino acids long. Germline V CDR1 and CDR2: SGHTA, FQGNSA. CDR3 region: CAGSLVSSGRAHEQFF. The CDR3 nucleotides are TGTGCCGGCAGCTTAGTCAGTAGCGGGAGGGCCCATGAGCAGTTCTTC.

The chain combines TRBV7-9 with TRBJ2-5; a possible D gene is TRBD2 (5 bases). The DNA end is a closer match to TRBJ2-7, so the J assignment may be wrong. Germline V gene data show CDR1 as SEHNR and CDR2 as FQNEAQ (reference sequence). This CDR3 has 13 residues. Written as DNA, the CDR3 is TGTGCCAGCAGCCCCTCCGGGAACCACGAGCAGTACTTC. It encodes CASSPSGNHEQYF.

The V and J genes are TRBV4-1 and TRBJ2-4; 10 bases line up with TRBD2. Germline CDR1 and CDR2: MGHRA and YSYEKL. The V segment lost 3 bases and the J segment 0 bases; nucleotides outside the gene matches: 5. The CDR3 runs 17 residues. The DNA for the CDR3 is TGCGCCAGCAGCCACGTTACTAGCGGGGTAGCCAAAAACATTCAGTACTTC. Its protein product is CASSHVTSGVAKNIQYF.

V is TRBV12-3 or TRBV12-4 and J is TRBJ2-7; D unresolved. The CDR3 is made up of 13 amino acids. Trimming took off 1 base at V and 3 bases at J, with 7 bases between the two ends. The CDR3 DNA reads TGTGCCAGCAGTTTAGACAGATACTACGAGCAGTACTTC. Translated: CASSLDRYYEQYF.

This sequence joins TRBV10-1 and TRBJ2-1; 10 bases map to TRBD2. Germline lookup yields CDR1 WNHNN and CDR2 SYGVQD (reference sequence). Trimming took 5 bases from V and 10 from J; bases not matched to a gene: 14. The CDR3 covers 16 residues. The CDR3 reads CASSPALSGRGKEQFF. The CDR3 DNA reads as TGCGCCAGCAGTCCTGCTCTAAGCGGGAGGGGCAAGGAGCAGTTCTTC.

This clonotype was counted only a few times. V is TRBV5-5 and J is TRBJ1-1, with D hard to call. The CDR3 contains 14 residues. Germline assignment: CDR1 SGHKS and CDR2 YYEKEE (reference sequence). V was shortened by 4 bases and J by 6 bases, with 16 bases between the two germline ends. The CDR3 loop is CASSPTGRSAEAFF. CDR3 sequence (DNA): TGTGCCAGCAGCCCTACCGGTAGGAGCGCTGAAGCTTTCTTT.

This clonotype was found a few times. The V gene is TRBV20-1, the J gene TRBJ2-3, with 12 positions matching TRBD2. Per germline, CDR1 DFQATT and CDR2 SNEGSKA (reference sequence). The CDR3 is 14 residues long. V gave up 5 bases and J gave up 7 bases; unmatched junction bases: 7. The CDR3 DNA reads TGCAGTGCTGCCGAAGGACTAGCGGGATATACGCAGTATTTT. Protein product: CSAAEGLAGYTQYF.

The sample holds a few counts of this clonotype. The chain uses TRBV10-2 and TRBJ1-1; TRBD1 might be the D (5 bases). The CDR3 consists of 12 residues. Germline-derived CDR1 and CDR2 are WSHSY and SAAADI. Trimming stripped 4 bases from V and 8 bases from J, with 11 bases between. The DNA of the CDR3 is TGCGCCAGCAGTGGATTACAGGCGGAAGCTTTCTTT. Protein: CASSGLQAEAFF.

V usage is TRBV4-1 and J usage is TRBJ2-3; 10 bases fit TRBD2. In germline, CDR1 is MGHRA, CDR2 YSYEKL. CDR3 length: 15 residues. The V and J ends lost 1 base and 6 bases, in that order; junction bases with no gene match: 4. The CDR3 sequence is CASSQAPSGGDTQYF. CDR3 coding DNA: TGCGCCAGCAGCCAAGCGCCTAGCGGGGGTGATACGCAGTATTTT.

This rearrangement joins TRBV20-1 to TRBJ1-2; 9 bases line up with TRBD1. Germline V gene sequence: CDR1 DFQATT, CDR2 SNEGSKA (reference sequence). Trimming at V came to 3 bases and at J to 4 bases, leaving 9 bases not matched to a gene. The CDR3 loop spans 15 amino acids. The CDR3 region is CSARPTGTGIYGYTF. The CDR3 nucleotides read TGCAGTGCTAGGCCGACCGGGACAGGGATCTATGGCTACACCTTC.

This clonotype showed up just a few times. This sequence joins TRBV20-1 and TRBJ2-5; possibly TRBD2 for D (7 bases). The assigned J gene may be wrong: the sequence end matches TRBJ2-7 better. The CDR3 extends over 15 amino acids. Per the germline V gene, CDR1 is DFQATT and CDR2 is SNEGSKA (reference sequence). The CDR3 spells CSASESGGSIYEQYF. As DNA, the CDR3 is TGCAGTGCTAGTGAATCGGGGGGCTCGATCTACGAGCAGTACTTC.

The sample holds a few counts of this clonotype. This rearrangement joins TRBV12-3 or TRBV12-4 to TRBJ2-1; 9 nucleotides match TRBD2. Trimming took 2 bases from V and 8 from J; bases not matched to a gene: 7. This CDR3 region has 15 residues. CDR3 in DNA: TGTGCCAGCAGTTTAACCCAGCGGGGGGTATATGAGCAGTTCTTC. Translation: CASSLTQRGVYEQFF.

The J gene is TRBJ2-7, the V gene TRBV5-5; tentatively, D is TRBD2 (6 bases). The germline CDR1 and CDR2 sequences are SGHKS and YYEKEE (reference sequence). The CDR3 consists of 14 residues. V dropped 1 base and J dropped 2 bases, with 10 bases sitting between them. The CDR3 spells CASSLRREAYEQYF. The CDR3 nucleotides are TGTGCCAGCAGCTTGCGGCGGGAAGCCTACGAGCAGTACTTC.

This clonotype was seen more than once but under ten times. V is TRBV12-3 or TRBV12-4 and J is TRBJ1-2; 8 bases match TRBD1. The CDR3 contains 14 residues. V lost 6 bases to trimming and J lost 4 bases; unmatched junction nucleotides: 7. Written as DNA, the CDR3 is TGTGCCAGCAGGACAGGGGCGGCTGGCTATGGCTACACCTTC. Protein: CASRTGAAGYGYTF.

A word on this clonotype: Relative to the germline gene, one junction end is altered; a read error may explain this. The V call is TRBV29-1, the J call TRBJ2-5; 8 bases agree with TRBD2. The CDR3 runs to 18 residues. Germline V gene lookup returns CDR1 SQVTM and CDR2 ANQGSEA. The CDR3 sequence: CSVEDRFGVAGYQETRYF. The CDR3 nucleotides are TGCAGCGTTGAAGATCGGTTTGGAGTAGCGGGGTACCAAGAGACCCGGTACTTC.